A selection of T cell receptor beta chains follows, all from one sample in a study of T cells in Graves' hyperthyroidism and ophthalmopathy. Each CDR3 protein is one row after TCRdb ran MiXCR on the multiplex PCR reads. The sample has some 720,000 distinct CDR3 sequences; about 16% are singletons. The sample comprised blood. The receptors originated from a young man with Graves' hyperthyroidism. Both conserved end residues are part of each CDR3. Each record gives: clone size, V gene, CDR3 protein. Size is stated for part of the rows, as once, few or many counts, or as a class when the clone is expanded.

clone_size: .
v_call: TRBV5-1
cdr3_aa: CASSSSGFSYEQYF

clone_size: many
v_call: TRBV20-1
cdr3_aa: CSATIGLAGDTDTQYF

clone_size: .
v_call: TRBV4-2
cdr3_aa: CASSQGGPFGNTQYF

clone_size: .
v_call: TRBV27
cdr3_aa: CASSPLYLQDEQYF

clone_size: .
v_call: TRBV18
cdr3_aa: CASSPYGVKNEQFF

clone_size: many
v_call: TRBV11-3
cdr3_aa: CASSLSLWGGAGNEQFF

clone_size: .
v_call: TRBV20-1
cdr3_aa: CNALRTGLSGNTIYF

clone_size: .
v_call: TRBV28
cdr3_aa: CASSERDRGNIQYF

clone_size: .
v_call: TRBV2
cdr3_aa: CASSLRPGLAVGETQYF

clone_size: many
v_call: TRBV18
cdr3_aa: CASSAGPSYGYTF

clone_size: .
v_call: TRBV5-1
cdr3_aa: CASSPGQGGYGNQPQHF

clone_size: few
v_call: TRBV19
cdr3_aa: CASSIELRTSGISYNEQFF

clone_size: .
v_call: TRBV20-1
cdr3_aa: CGTSENVDEQFF

clone_size: .
v_call: TRBV7-9
cdr3_aa: CASSLGENEQFF

clone_size: few
v_call: TRBV7-9
cdr3_aa: CASSLPGTSARAPFF

clone_size: .
v_call: TRBV2
cdr3_aa: CAGRQGYEQYF

clone_size: .
v_call: TRBV6-1
cdr3_aa: CASRPGQGKGSGNQPQHF

clone_size: .
v_call: TRBV6-1
cdr3_aa: CASSFRRVLMNTEAFF

clone_size: many
v_call: TRBV30
cdr3_aa: CAWSGRELWGYTF

clone_size: .
v_call: TRBV4-1
cdr3_aa: CASSQVGLAGGEQYF

clone_size: .
v_call: TRBV7-9
cdr3_aa: CASSRGTEFTDTQYF

clone_size: few
v_call: TRBV5-1
cdr3_aa: CASSLPVVGGGQETQYF

clone_size: .
v_call: TRBV5-6
cdr3_aa: CASSSNRVGNYGYTF

clone_size: .
v_call: TRBV7-3
cdr3_aa: CAKRGVCNEQFF

clone_size: many
v_call: TRBV12-3/TRBV12-4
cdr3_aa: CASSFFVLAGGPVEQFF

clone_size: .
v_call: TRBV10-3
cdr3_aa: CAISGLTSAHNEQFF

clone_size: .
v_call: TRBV2
cdr3_aa: CASSEALGTLNF

clone_size: many
v_call: TRBV11-2
cdr3_aa: CASSLPSGRHNEQFF

clone_size: .
v_call: TRBV7-9
cdr3_aa: CASSLPLSTGELFF

clone_size: many
v_call: TRBV20-1
cdr3_aa: CSAIPRSGTLLEQYF

clone_size: few
v_call: TRBV10-3
cdr3_aa: CAISPGQNYGYTF